Presented here are 10 T cell receptor beta chains from one specimen sequenced in a study of blood T cell repertoires in COVID-19. The protocol was immunoSEQ multiplex PCR, while the TCRdb copy is restricted to in-frame clones and leaves out a portion. The sample lists roughly 76,000 clones; 90% were seen once. Sequencing was done on a sample of peripheral blood. All receptors come from a man over 45 with acute or convalescent COVID-19.

This chain connects TRBV29-1 to TRBJ2-7, with TRBD2 identical over 7 bases. Germline V CDR1 and CDR2: SQVTM, ANQGSEA. V dropped 4 bases and J dropped 3; count of bases not matched to a gene: 6. The CDR3 is made up of 13 amino acids. CDR3 coding DNA: TGCAGCGTTGCTGGGACTACGCGCTACGAGCAGTACTTC. Translation: CSVAGTTRYEQYF.

The J gene is TRBJ1-1, the V gene TRBV6-6; TRBD1 matches 8 bases. The CDR3 totals 16 residues. V shed 2 bases and J 1 base; nucleotides not matched to a gene: 6. Germline V gives CDR1 MNHNY, CDR2 SVGAGI (reference sequence). CDR3 nucleotides: TGTGCCAGCAGTTACACCTTTACAGGGGGGAACACTGAAGCTTTCTTT. This codes for CASSYTFTGGNTEAFF.

CDR3 sequence: CASRDGQGRASPLHF. The CDR3 nucleotides are TGTGCCAGCAGGGACGGACAGGGGCGCGCCTCACCCCTCCACTTT. This rearrangement joins TRBV27 to TRBJ1-6; 9 positions agree with TRBD1. With 6 bases clipped from V and 10 bases from J, the junction kept 10 bases outside the gene matches. The CDR3 has 15 amino acids. Germline values: CDR1 MNHEY, CDR2 SMNVEV (reference sequence).

The chain is built from TRBV3-1 (or the pseudogene TRBV3-2) and TRBJ2-3, with 9 bases matching TRBD2. CDR1 and CDR2 from the germline V gene are LGHDT and YNNKEL (reference sequence). Trimming at V came to 4 bases and at J to 3 bases, leaving 11 bases not matched to a gene. CDR3 length equals 17 residues. The CDR3 nucleotides read TGTGCCAGCAGCCCCTTTGGAGCGGGAGGTAGGACAGATACGCAGTATTTT. It is translated as CASSPFGAGGRTDTQYF.

CDR3 DNA sequence: TGTGCCTGCCCCGCCCCGAGGGCCGATGGCTACACCTTC. Its protein product is CACPAPRADGYTF. The chain has TRBV30 and TRBJ1-2; D remains unclear. This CDR3 has 13 residues. V dropped 6 bases and J dropped 6 bases, with 17 bases sitting between them. Germline-derived CDR1 and CDR2 are GTSNPN and SVGIG (reference sequence).

The chain has TRBV7-2 and TRBJ2-3; D call uncertain. V was pared by 1 base and J by 2 bases, with 16 bases between. CDR1 is SGHTA and CDR2 is FQGNSA in the germline V gene. The CDR3 covers 17 residues. CDR3 bases: TGTGCCAGCAGCTTAGGAGTTCTAGAAGCAATCACAGATACGCAGTATTTT. Its translation is CASSLGVLEAITDTQYF.

The rearrangement uses TRBV13 and TRBJ2-7; 8 bases align to TRBD2. The CDR3 runs to 14 residues. Trimming at V came to 6 bases and at J to 2 bases, leaving 6 bases not matched to a gene. Germline V gene sequence: CDR1 PRHDT, CDR2 FYEKMQ (reference sequence). CDR3 DNA sequence: TGTGCCAGCAGTTCTAGCGGGCTCACCTACGAGCAGTACTTC. Its translation is CASSSSGLTYEQYF. The full variable domain, its missing parts supplied by reference TRBV13 and TRBJ2-7, is AAGVIQSPRHLIKEKRETATLKCYPIPRHDTVYWYQQGPGQDPQFLISFYEKMQSDKGSIPDRFSAQQFSDYHSELNMSSLELGDSALYFCASSSSGLTYEQYFGPGTRLTVT.

This clone was recorded a few times. This rearrangement joins TRBV5-5 to TRBJ1-2; TRBD1 matches at 10 bases. The CDR3 is 16 residues long. The ends lost 4 bases at V and 1 base at J; junction bases unmatched: 7. The germline gives CDR1 SGHKS, CDR2 YYEKEE (reference sequence). CDR3: CASSPDRGVYNYGYTF. The CDR3 DNA reads TGTGCCAGCAGCCCGGACAGGGGGGTTTATAACTATGGCTACACCTTC.

The chain carries TRBV6-5 and TRBJ1-3; no clear D gene. The CDR3 contains 14 residues. CDR1 and CDR2 (germline): MNHEY, SVGAGI. V gave up 2 bases and J gave up 3 bases, with 8 bases separating them. CDR3 sequence: CASSYDPVGNTIYF. The CDR3 DNA reads TGTGCCAGCAGTTACGATCCAGTTGGAAACACCATATATTTT.

The V and J genes are TRBV4-2 and TRBJ2-5; D unresolved. Germline V gene lookup returns CDR1 LGHNA and CDR2 YNFKEQ. Trimming stripped 5 bases from V and 2 bases from J, with 3 bases between. CDR3 length: 11 residues. CDR3 loop: CASSSQETQYF. The CDR3 nucleotides are TGTGCCAGCAGCTCACAAGAGACCCAGTACTTC.